This paragraph reports one T cell receptor beta chain. The sample comes from a study of blood T cell repertoires in COVID-19. Only in-frame clones appear in the TCRdb table, and some are missing; sequencing was by immunoSEQ multiplex PCR. The table has 160,000 or so clones, around 92% seen once. V was clipped by 6 bases and J by 9 bases, with 9 bases between them. This CDR3 comprises 12 residues. Germline CDR1 and CDR2: MGHDK and SYGVNS. The sequencing sample was made of peripheral blood. This receptor was identified in a man in his sixties with acute or convalescent COVID-19. The rearrangement links TRBV25-1 to TRBJ1-6; a weak D match, TRBD1 (5 bases). The CDR3 here is CASRTEASPLHF. Written as DNA, the CDR3 is TGTGCCAGCAGGACAGAGGCTTCACCCCTCCACTTT. Full variable domain (remainder filled in from reference TRBV25-1 and TRBJ1-6): EADIYQTPRYLVIGTGKKITLECSQTMGHDKMYWYQQDPGMELHLIHYSYGVNSTEKGDLSSESTVSRIRTEHFPLTLESARPSHTSQYLCASRTEASPLHFGNGTRLTVT.